This TCR beta chain emerged from a study of blood T cells in healthy people across ages. The CDR3 extends over 15 amino acids. Trimming cost V 2 bases and J 6 bases; bases outside gene matches: 2. The germline V gene encodes CDR1 LGHNA and CDR2 YNFKEQ. Findings and limits, study-wide: CMV status of donors was unknown, possibly confounding expanded clonotype changes. As age increased, TCR beta diversity per million T cells fell in a roughly linear fashion.

Notes on this clonotype: Its specificity is not known.

A second PCR of roughly 7 to 11 cycles used a sample-barcoded 5' primer and a J-beta primer mix. MiXCR, run by TCRdb on the 5' RACE reads, gives a single entry per CDR3 protein. The sample records about 730,000 distinct CDR3 sequences, about 42% being singletons. Every sample yielded at least 6.5 million isolated PBMCs. V gene TRBV4-2 combines with J gene TRBJ2-1, with 12 bases lining up with TRBD2. Sequenced sample: blood. The clonotype was recovered from a woman aged 55-69 years in good health. The CDR3 sequence: CASSQWGLAGNEQFF. CDR3 DNA sequence: TGTGCCAGCAGCCAATGGGGACTAGCGGGCAATGAGCAGTTCTTC.